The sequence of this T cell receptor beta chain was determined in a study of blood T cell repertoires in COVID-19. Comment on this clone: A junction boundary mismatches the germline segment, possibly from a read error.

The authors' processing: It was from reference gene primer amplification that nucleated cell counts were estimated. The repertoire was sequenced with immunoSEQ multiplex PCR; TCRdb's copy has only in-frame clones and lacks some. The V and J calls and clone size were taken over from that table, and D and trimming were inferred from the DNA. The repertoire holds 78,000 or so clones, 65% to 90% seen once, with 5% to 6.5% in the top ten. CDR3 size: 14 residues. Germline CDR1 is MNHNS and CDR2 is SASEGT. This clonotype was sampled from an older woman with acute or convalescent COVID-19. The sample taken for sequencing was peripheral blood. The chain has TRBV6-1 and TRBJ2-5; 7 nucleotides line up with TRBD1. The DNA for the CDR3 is TGTGCCAGCAGAGAAGGGGGCAACCAAGAGACCCAGTACTTC. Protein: CASREGGNQETQYF.